This note documents a single T cell receptor (beta chain) sequence. Its antigen remains undetermined. No much larger clone is present one base from it, and per-base qualities are unavailable. The data were obtained in a study of blood T cell repertoires in COVID-19 (dated by TCRdb to 2018 to 2020). Background for the entire study: Samples covering the acute and convalescent phases of COVID-19 were provided by collaborators in the United States, Italy and Spain. The prospective study material was composed of cDNA or gDNA derived from T cells, B-cell-depleted T cells, or PBMCs. The dataset comprised deeply sampled blood TCRbeta repertoires from subjects exposed to, actively infected with, or recovered from COVID-19. The repertoires were released in a freely available public database intended as a resource for research on the immune response to SARS-CoV-2. The samples were drawn from the first 160 participants of the ongoing ImmuneRACE study and from some 1,300 subjects provided by 6 global collaborators. A de-identified subject ID, COVID-19 status, age in years and sex were almost always included in the sample metadata. Where available, HLA class I and class II types were taken from metadata supplied by the sample provider and were not determined by assay-based typing.

The collaborating institutions used their own protocols to collect whole blood in K2EDTA tubes. For TCRbeta analysis, collaborators shipped samples in one of three forms: frozen whole blood, isolated PBMCs, or DNA extracted from either of those sample types. The immunoSEQ Assay, a bias-controlled multiplex PCR, was used to amplify TCRbeta CDR3 regions from genomic DNA. The study's own analysis went as follows. Nucleated cell counts per sample were estimated from amplification of reference gene primers within the assay. To quantify the absolute abundance of each unique TCRbeta CDR3 rearrangement, sequence reads were collapsed and filtered. For each sample, productive Simpson clonality was calculated by taking the square root of Simpson's diversity index across productive rearrangements. The immuneACCESS repertoire file appears here via TCRdb, limited to in-frame rearrangements. These files lack a portion of the clones; in checked studies, under half of the deficit traces to unresolved V genes, and the cause of the others is not known. The V and J calls and clone size are taken from that table; D and trimming were inferred from the DNA. This sample has about 74,000 clones in its table, and roughly 90% of those were observed once. The ten most abundant clones make up approximately 1.4% of the sample.

V sheds 4 bases and J sheds 6 bases, leaving 19 bases between their ends. Via the germline V gene (reference sequence), CDR1 is SGHKS and CDR2 YYEKEE. The CDR3 runs 16 residues from the cysteine to the phenylalanine. Only the CDR3 DNA stays, 48 bases, in frame from base 1. Broader findings and caveats from the paper: The amount of clinical and demographic metadata varied by source and participant and was provided uncurated.

The rearranged chain carries TRBV5-5 and TRBJ1-4; no D gene call is confident. Sequencing was performed on peripheral blood. The sequence derives from a man aged 45-60 years with acute or convalescent COVID-19. CDR3 loop: CASSPWSSNGDEKLFF. DNA sequence: TGTGCCAGCAGCCCCTGGTCTAGCAACGGGGATGAAAAACTGTTTTTT.